This T cell receptor (beta chain) is from a study of T cell responses to AZD1222 COVID-19 vaccine. Whole-study results and caveats: Nearly half of spike-specific TCRs reportedly target variant regions that are unmutated in the B.1.351 and B.1.1.7 variants. Donors skewed white British and female; clonal diversity was possibly underestimated. Spike-specific TCR breadth and depth both grew after two AZD1222 doses.

Clones were read by immunoSEQ multiplex PCR, and TCRdb kept only the in-frame ones, dropping some. This sample yields nearly 200,000 clones, of which approximately 95% are seen a single time; over 0.95% belongs to the top ten. In the case of this clone: Its antigen is not identified.

Between the trimmed V and J ends, which lost 2 bases and 0 bases, there was a span of 10 bases. CDR1 and CDR2 from the germline V gene are MGHRA and YSYEKL. CDR3 length equals 15 residues. The rearrangement joins TRBV4-1 to TRBJ2-5; D perhaps matches TRBD2 (6 bases). This sequence was found in an adult who received the AZD1222 COVID-19 vaccine. Sequencing was performed on peripheral blood, taken 28 days after the second AZD1222 dose. CDR3 amino acids: CASSQPSGYQETQYF. Written as DNA, the CDR3 is TGCGCCAGCAGCCAACCCAGCGGGTACCAAGAGACCCAGTACTTC.